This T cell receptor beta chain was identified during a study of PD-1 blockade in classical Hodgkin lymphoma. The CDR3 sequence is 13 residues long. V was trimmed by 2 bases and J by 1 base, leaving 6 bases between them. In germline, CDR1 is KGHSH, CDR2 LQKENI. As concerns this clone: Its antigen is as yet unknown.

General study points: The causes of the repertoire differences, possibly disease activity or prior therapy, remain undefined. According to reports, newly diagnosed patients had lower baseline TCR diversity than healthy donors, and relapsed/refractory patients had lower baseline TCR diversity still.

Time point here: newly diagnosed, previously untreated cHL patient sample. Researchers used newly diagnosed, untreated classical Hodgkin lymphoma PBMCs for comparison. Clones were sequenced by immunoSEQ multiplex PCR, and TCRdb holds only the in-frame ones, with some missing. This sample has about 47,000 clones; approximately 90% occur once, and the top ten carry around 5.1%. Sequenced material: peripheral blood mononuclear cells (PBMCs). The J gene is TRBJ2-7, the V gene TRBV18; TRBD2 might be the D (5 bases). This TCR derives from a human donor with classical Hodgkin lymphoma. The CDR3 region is CASSPWRSYEQYF. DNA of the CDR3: TGTGCCAGCTCACCATGGAGGTCCTACGAGCAGTACTTC.